This paragraph covers one TCR beta chain sequence. Different DNA sequences within this sample yield the same CDR3. As originally analysed: Scientists estimated how many nucleated cells there were by amplifying reference gene primers. The method was immunoSEQ multiplex PCR; TCRdb's version includes in-frame clones alone and lacks a portion of them. Clonal size and the V and J genes are those of that table, whereas D and trimming came from the DNA. The sample holds some 100,000 clones, 91% seen once. This entry belongs to a study of blood T cell repertoires in COVID-19. Study as a whole: Whether acute or convalescent, the COVID-19 samples came from the United States, Italy and Spain. Nucleic acid was either cDNA or gDNA, and it came from T cells, B-cell-depleted T cells, or PBMCs.

The junction had 4 bases not matched to a gene; V was cut back by 3 bases and J by 2 bases. Germline values: CDR1 SGHVS, CDR2 FQNEAQ. This CDR3 spans 16 amino acids. The source of this sequence is a man in his fifties with acute or convalescent COVID-19. The rearrangement uses TRBV7-8 and TRBJ1-5; 10 nucleotides line up with TRBD1. Material for sequencing was peripheral blood. CDR3 bases: TGTGCCAGCAGCTTCCCCGGGACAGGGGGCAATCAGCCCCAGCATTTT. It translates to CASSFPGTGGNQPQHF.